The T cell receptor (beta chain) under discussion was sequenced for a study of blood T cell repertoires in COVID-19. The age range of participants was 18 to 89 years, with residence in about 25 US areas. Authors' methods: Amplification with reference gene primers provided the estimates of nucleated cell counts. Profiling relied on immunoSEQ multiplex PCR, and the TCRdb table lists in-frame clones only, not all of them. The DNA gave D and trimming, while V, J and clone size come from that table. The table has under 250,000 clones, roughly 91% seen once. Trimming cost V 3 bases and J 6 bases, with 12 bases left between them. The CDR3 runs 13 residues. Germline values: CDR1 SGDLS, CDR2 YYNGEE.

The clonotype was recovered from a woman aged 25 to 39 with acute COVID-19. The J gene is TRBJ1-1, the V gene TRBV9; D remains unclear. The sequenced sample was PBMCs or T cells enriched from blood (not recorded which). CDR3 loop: CASSARAGAEAFF. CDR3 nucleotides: TGTGCCAGCAGCGCGCGAGCCGGGGCTGAAGCTTTCTTT.